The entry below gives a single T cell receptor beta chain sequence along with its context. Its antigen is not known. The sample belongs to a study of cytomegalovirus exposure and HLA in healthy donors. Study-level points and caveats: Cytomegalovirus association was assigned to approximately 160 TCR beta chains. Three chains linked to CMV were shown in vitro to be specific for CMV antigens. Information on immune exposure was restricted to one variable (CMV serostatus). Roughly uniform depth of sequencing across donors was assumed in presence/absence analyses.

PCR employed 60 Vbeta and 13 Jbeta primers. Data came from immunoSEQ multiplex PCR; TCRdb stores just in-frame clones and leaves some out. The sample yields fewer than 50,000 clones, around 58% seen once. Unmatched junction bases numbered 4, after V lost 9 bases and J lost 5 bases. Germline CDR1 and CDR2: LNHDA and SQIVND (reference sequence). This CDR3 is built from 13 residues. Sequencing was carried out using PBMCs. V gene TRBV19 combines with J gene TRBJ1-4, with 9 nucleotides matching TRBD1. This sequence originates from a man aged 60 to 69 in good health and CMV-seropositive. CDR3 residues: CASRDRANEKLFF. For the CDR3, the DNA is TGTGCCAGCCGGGACAGGGCGAATGAAAAACTGTTTTTT.